This TCR beta chain is drawn from a study of cytotoxic CD8 clonotypes in ibrutinib-treated CLL. The table came from immunoSEQ multiplex PCR; TCRdb's copy has only in-frame clones and leaves some out. Here the sample spans approximately 200,000 clones, over 60% being singletons. Germline CDR1 reads MNHNS; CDR2 reads SASEGT. Trimming took 3 bases from V and 7 from J, leaving 13 bases between them. This CDR3 has 14 amino acids. The genes are TRBV6-1 and TRBJ1-5; possibly TRBD1 for D (6 bases). The receptor comes from a human donor with chronic lymphocytic leukemia. Sequencing used PBMCs, obtained after 24 months of ibrutinib treatment. CDR3 coding DNA: TGTGCCAGCAGTGACAACAGGGCTCAACAGCCCCAGCATTTT. Amino acids: CASSDNRAQQPQHF.